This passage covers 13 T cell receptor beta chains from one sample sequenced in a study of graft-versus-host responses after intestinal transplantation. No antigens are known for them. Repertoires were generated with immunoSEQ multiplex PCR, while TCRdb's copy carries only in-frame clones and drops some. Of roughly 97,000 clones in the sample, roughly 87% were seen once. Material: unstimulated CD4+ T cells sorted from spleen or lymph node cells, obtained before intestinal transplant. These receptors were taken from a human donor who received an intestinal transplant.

The CDR3 nucleotides are TGTGCCAGCAGTGAGGGGCAGGTTGGCCGCTACGAGCAGTACTTC. This translates into CASSEGQVGRYEQYF. The rearrangement joins TRBV2 to TRBJ2-7, with D perhaps TRBD1 (5 bases). Trimming pared 3 bases from V and 3 bases from J, leaving 15 bases between. The V gene's germline CDR1 is SNHLY and CDR2 FYNNEI. This CDR3 comprises 15 residues. The entire variable domain, with the rest obtained from reference TRBV2 and TRBJ2-7, is as follows: EPEVTQTPSHQVTQMGQEVILRCVPISNHLYFYWYRQILGQKVEFLVSFYNNEISEKSEIFDDQFSVERPDGSNFTLKIRSTKLEDSAMYFCASSEGQVGRYEQYFGPGTRLTVT.

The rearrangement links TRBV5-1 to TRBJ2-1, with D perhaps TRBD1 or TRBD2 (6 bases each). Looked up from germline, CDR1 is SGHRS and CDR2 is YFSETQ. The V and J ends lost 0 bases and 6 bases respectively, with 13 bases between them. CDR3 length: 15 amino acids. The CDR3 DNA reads TGCGCCAGCAGCTTGGGAGGGGGGACCGGCAATGAGCAGTTCTTC. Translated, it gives CASSLGGGTGNEQFF.

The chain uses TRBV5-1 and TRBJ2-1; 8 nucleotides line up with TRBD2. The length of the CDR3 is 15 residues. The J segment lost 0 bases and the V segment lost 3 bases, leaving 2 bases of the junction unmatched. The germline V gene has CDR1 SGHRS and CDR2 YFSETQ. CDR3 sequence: CASSSSGSSYNEQFF. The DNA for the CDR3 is TGCGCCAGCAGCTCGAGCGGGAGCTCCTACAATGAGCAGTTCTTC.

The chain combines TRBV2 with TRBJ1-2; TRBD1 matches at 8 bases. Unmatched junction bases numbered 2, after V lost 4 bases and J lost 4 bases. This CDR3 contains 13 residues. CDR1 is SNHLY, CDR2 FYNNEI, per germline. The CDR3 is CASSGDRPYGYTF. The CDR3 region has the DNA TGTGCCAGCAGTGGGGACAGGCCCTATGGCTACACCTTC.

CDR3 sequence reads: CASSQQGYGYTF. For the CDR3, the DNA is TGTGCCAGCAGCCAACAGGGCTATGGCTACACCTTC. The genes are TRBV5-5 and TRBJ1-2; a possible D gene is TRBD1 (6 bases). The CDR3 length is 12 residues. Trimming removed 4 bases from V and 4 bases from J, with 8 bases in between. The germline V gene encodes CDR1 SGHKS and CDR2 YYEKEE (reference sequence).

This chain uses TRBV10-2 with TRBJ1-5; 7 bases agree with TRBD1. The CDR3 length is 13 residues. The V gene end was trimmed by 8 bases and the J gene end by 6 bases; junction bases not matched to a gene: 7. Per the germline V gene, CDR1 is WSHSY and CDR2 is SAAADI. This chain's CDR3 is CASQGGGSQPQHF. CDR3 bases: TGCGCCAGCCAGGGGGGTGGGAGTCAGCCCCAGCATTTT.

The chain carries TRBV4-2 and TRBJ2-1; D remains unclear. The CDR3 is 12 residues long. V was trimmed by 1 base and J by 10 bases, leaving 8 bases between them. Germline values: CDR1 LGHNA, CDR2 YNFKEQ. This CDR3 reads CASSQVPKEQFF. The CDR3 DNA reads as TGTGCCAGCAGCCAAGTCCCCAAAGAGCAGTTCTTC.

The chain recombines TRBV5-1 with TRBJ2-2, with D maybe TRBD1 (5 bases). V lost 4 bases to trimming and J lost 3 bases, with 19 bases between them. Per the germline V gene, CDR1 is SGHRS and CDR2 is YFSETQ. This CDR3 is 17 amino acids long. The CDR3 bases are TGCGCCAGCAGCGCGGAACCCAGGGTGGTGGACACCGGGGAGCTGTTTTTT. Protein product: CASSAEPRVVDTGELFF.

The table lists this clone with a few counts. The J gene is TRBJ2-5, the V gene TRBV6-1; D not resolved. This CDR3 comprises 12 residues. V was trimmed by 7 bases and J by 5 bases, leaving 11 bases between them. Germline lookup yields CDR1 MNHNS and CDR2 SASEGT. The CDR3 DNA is TGTGCCAGCATATCTCAAACTGAGACCCAGTACTTC. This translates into CASISQTETQYF.

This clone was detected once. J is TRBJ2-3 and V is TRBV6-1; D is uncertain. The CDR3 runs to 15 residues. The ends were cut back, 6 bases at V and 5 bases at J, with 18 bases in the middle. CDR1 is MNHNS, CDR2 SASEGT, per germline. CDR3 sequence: CASSFYRHGEDTQYF. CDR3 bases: TGTGCCAGCAGCTTCTATCGGCACGGAGAAGATACGCAGTATTTT.

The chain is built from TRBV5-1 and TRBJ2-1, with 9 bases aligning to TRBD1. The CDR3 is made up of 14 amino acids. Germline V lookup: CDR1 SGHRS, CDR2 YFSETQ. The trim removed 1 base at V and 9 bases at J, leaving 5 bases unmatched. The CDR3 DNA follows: TGCGCCAGCAGCTTGTGGGACAGGGAGGGTGAGCAGTTCTTC. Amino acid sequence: CASSLWDREGEQFF.

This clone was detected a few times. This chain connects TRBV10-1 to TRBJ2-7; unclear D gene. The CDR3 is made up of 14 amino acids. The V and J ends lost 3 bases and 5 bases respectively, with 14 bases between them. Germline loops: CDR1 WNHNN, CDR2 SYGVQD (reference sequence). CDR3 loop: CASSDRTLINEQYF. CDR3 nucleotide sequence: TGCGCCAGCAGTGATAGGACCCTGATCAACGAGCAGTACTTC.

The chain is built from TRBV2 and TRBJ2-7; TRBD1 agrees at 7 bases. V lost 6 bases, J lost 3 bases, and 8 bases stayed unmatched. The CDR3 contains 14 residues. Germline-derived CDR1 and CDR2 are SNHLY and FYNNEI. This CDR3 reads CASSAWQGVYEQYF. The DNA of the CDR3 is TGTGCCAGCAGCGCATGGCAGGGGGTCTACGAGCAGTACTTC.